The 7 T cell receptor beta chains presented below share a single source sample, sequenced in a study of cytomegalovirus exposure and HLA in healthy donors. PCR involved 60 Vbeta and 13 Jbeta primers. Assay: immunoSEQ multiplex PCR; the TCRdb copy retains only in-frame clones and omits some. The repertoire holds approximately 100,000 clones, 75% to 85% seen once, with 3.5% to 4% in the top ten. Sequencing was done on a sample of PBMCs. Receptor source: a woman aged 45 to 65 in good health and CMV-seropositive.

This clone was seen at least ten times. This sequence joins TRBV6-5 and TRBJ2-1, with 10 positions matching TRBD2. This CDR3 has 15 amino acids. Losses at the gene ends were 5 bases for V and 6 bases for J; bases not matched to a gene: 7. Per germline, CDR1 MNHEY and CDR2 SVGAGI. This chain's CDR3 is CASSVLAGLGNEQFF. The CDR3 nucleotides are TGTGCCAGCAGTGTACTAGCGGGATTGGGCAATGAGCAGTTCTTC.

The genes are TRBV4-1 and TRBJ2-2, with D maybe TRBD2 (6 bases). In germline, CDR1 is MGHRA, CDR2 YSYEKL. The germline V and J ends were trimmed by 6 bases and 6 bases, with 17 bases remaining between them. The CDR3 consists of 15 residues. The CDR3 bases are TGCGCCAGCAGGACCCCGGGGGTCGGGGCCGGGGAGCTGTTTTTT. Its translation: CASRTPGVGAGELFF.

The chain uses TRBV11-2 and TRBJ2-7; 12 nucleotides match TRBD2. J gave up 6 bases and V 4 bases, and 13 bases lay outside the gene matches. The CDR3 covers 17 residues. CDR1 is SGHAT and CDR2 is FQNNGV in the germline V gene. CDR3 DNA: TGTGCCAGCAGCTGGGATCGACCGACTAGCGGGAGTAGCGAGCAGTACTTC. Translated, it gives CASSWDRPTSGSSEQYF.

This chain joins TRBV30 and TRBJ1-4; D not certain. The V end was cut by 3 bases, the J end by 3 bases, with 11 bases between. Per germline, CDR1 GTSNPN and CDR2 SVGIG (reference sequence). This CDR3 comprises 14 residues. The CDR3 DNA reads TGTGCCTGGAGGGAGGAGGGTCCTAATGAAAAACTGTTTTTT. It encodes CAWREEGPNEKLFF.

The chain combines TRBV6-1 with TRBJ1-2; TRBD1 matches at 8 bases. Germline CDR1 reads MNHNS; CDR2 reads SASEGT. CDR3 length: 15 amino acids. V lost 2 bases to trimming and J lost 8 bases; unmatched junction nucleotides: 10. The CDR3: CASSEPGQGARGYTF. DNA for the CDR3: TGTGCCAGCAGTGAACCTGGACAGGGAGCAAGAGGCTACACCTTC.

The J gene is TRBJ2-1, the V gene TRBV19, with 9 bases matching TRBD2. This CDR3 contains 13 residues. V gave up 9 bases and J gave up 6 bases; unmatched junction bases: 6. Germline CDR1 reads LNHDA; CDR2 reads SQIVND (reference sequence). The CDR3 loop is CASISGGFNEQFF. CDR3 DNA: TGTGCCAGCATCAGCGGGGGGTTCAATGAGCAGTTCTTC.

On this clone itself: The same CDR3 is also encoded by other DNA sequences in this sample. The chain employs TRBV10-3 and TRBJ2-5; D possibly corresponds to TRBD2 (6 bases). V was shortened by 2 bases and J by 0 bases, with 7 bases between the two germline ends. The CDR3 totals 14 residues. In germline, CDR1 is ENHRY, CDR2 SYGVKD. The CDR3 DNA follows: TGTGCCATCAGTGAGCGGGGGAACCAAGAGACCCAGTACTTC. Encoded protein: CAISERGNQETQYF.